This TCR beta chain is drawn from a study of neurological immune-mediated disorders. Unsorted libraries were generated from 2 million PBMCs. These cells had been stored in RNAlater at -80 C. Points from the study as a whole: The absence of shared CDR3 amino acid sequences among expanded clones across subjects suggests private repertoires in all groups.

Trimming stripped 8 bases from V and 0 bases from J, with 14 bases between. Per the germline V gene, CDR1 is SGHKS and CDR2 is YYEKEE (reference sequence). The CDR3 runs 15 residues. This clonotype has ten or more counts. Antigen specificity is unknown. It was by 5'RACE with 10-nucleotide random UMIs that the cDNA was made. TCRdb reprocessed the 5' RACE reads via MiXCR and lists one record per CDR3 protein. The sample has 20,000 to 25,000 distinct CDR3 sequences, 8% to 13% seen once. This sequence joins TRBV5-5 and TRBJ2-2, with TRBD1 as a possible D gene (6 bases). The receptor was isolated from a woman aged 60-70 years with HTLV-1-associated myelopathy (HAM/TSP). Sequenced material: PBMCs. The CDR3, as DNA: TGTGCCAGTTCCACAGGGAGTCCGAACACCGGGGAGCTGTTTTTT. This codes for CASSTGSPNTGELFF.